A single sample is the source of the 10 T cell receptor beta chains below, sequenced in a study of CD8 T cells in ankylosing spondylitis. Study-level points and caveats: One TCR beta motif, made up of roughly eight highly homologous variants, appeared characteristic of ankylosing spondylitis blood.

TCRdb passed the 5' RACE reads through MiXCR, listing each CDR3 protein once. Here the sample spans fewer than 450,000 distinct CDR3 sequences, roughly a sixth being singletons. These receptors lack a known antigen. Sequencing used blood, either unsorted or a sorted T cell fraction (not recorded which). The origin of the receptors is a male donor with ankylosing spondylitis.

This clonotype came up a few times. This chain uses TRBV10-3 with TRBJ2-4; weak D call: TRBD1 (6 bases). The CDR3 length is 13 residues. Per the germline V gene, CDR1 is ENHRY and CDR2 is SYGVKD. Trimming pared 10 bases from V and 5 bases from J, leaving 15 bases between. CDR3 region: CASRRGQENIQYF. CDR3 in DNA: TGTGCCAGCCGCAGGGGACAAGAAAACATTCAGTACTTC.

This clonotype has only a few counts. The chain combines TRBV5-1 with TRBJ1-1, with 12 bases lining up with TRBD1. This CDR3 has 18 amino acids. The ends lost 3 bases at V and 3 bases at J; junction bases unmatched: 12. The germline V gene has CDR1 SGHRS and CDR2 YFSETQ. The chain's CDR3 is CASSSRPGTGGRDTEAFF. The CDR3 region has the DNA TGCGCCAGCAGCTCCCGACCCGGGACAGGGGGCAGGGACACTGAAGCTTTCTTT.

The sample holds a few counts of this clonotype. The V gene is TRBV12-3 or TRBV12-4, the J gene TRBJ1-1, with TRBD1 as a possible D gene (5 bases). The CDR3 totals 18 residues. Trimming pared 3 bases from V and 2 bases from J, leaving 22 bases between. CDR3 bases: TGTGCCAGCAGTTTTGCAGGGAAGGGAGTTGTGGTCAACACTGAAGCTTTCTTT. This translates into CASSFAGKGVVVNTEAFF.

The chain has TRBV20-1 and TRBJ1-4; D possibly corresponds to TRBD1 (5 bases). From germline, CDR1 is DFQATT and CDR2 SNEGSKA (reference sequence). The CDR3 sequence is 15 residues long. Trimming shortened V by 1 base and J by 7 bases, and 16 bases separated the two germline ends. Written as DNA, the CDR3 is TGCAGTGCTAGAGTCGGGGCGGAGATTGGTGAAAAACTGTTTTTT. This encodes CSARVGAEIGEKLFF.

V usage is TRBV28 and J usage is TRBJ1-1, with a weak D call TRBD1 (5 bases). V shed 5 bases and J shed 9 bases, with 19 bases lying between them. There are 14 residues in the CDR3. Germline CDR1 MDHEN, CDR2 SYDVKM. The CDR3 loop reads CASSPTTDSRKAFF. CDR3 coding DNA: TGTGCCAGCAGTCCAACCACCGACAGCAGGAAAGCTTTCTTT.

This clonotype was picked up a small number of times. The chain employs TRBV5-1 and TRBJ2-3; D call uncertain. V was shortened by 2 bases and J by 6 bases, with 13 bases between the two germline ends. This CDR3 has 14 amino acids. From germline, CDR1 is SGHRS and CDR2 YFSETQ. CDR3 nucleotides: TGCGCCAGCAGCTTCTCCCCGTTGCCGGATACGCAGTATTTT. It is translated as CASSFSPLPDTQYF.

This clonotype was picked up a small number of times. This chain links TRBV7-9 with TRBJ1-6; 7 bases are a match to TRBD1. Trimming removed 4 bases from V and 17 bases from J; junction bases left unmatched: 5. This CDR3 is built from 11 residues. Per the germline V gene, CDR1 is SEHNR and CDR2 is FQNEAQ (reference sequence). CDR3 coding DNA: TGTGCCAGCAGCTCCGGGACAGCATTCCACTTT. Its protein product is CASSSGTAFHF.

This clonotype was recorded a few times. The V and J genes are TRBV7-9 and TRBJ2-7, with D possibly being TRBD1 or TRBD2 (5 bases each). This CDR3 contains 14 residues. Per the germline V gene, CDR1 is SEHNR and CDR2 is FQNEAQ (reference sequence). The V and J ends lost 7 bases and 3 bases respectively, with 16 bases between them. As DNA, the CDR3 is TGTGCCAGCACCGACCCACTGGGGGACTACGAGCAGTACTTC. Protein: CASTDPLGDYEQYF.

The V and J genes are TRBV6-2 or TRBV6-3 and TRBJ2-7, with 7 bases fitting TRBD1. Germline V gene sequence: CDR1 MNHEY, CDR2 SVGEGT. V shed 4 bases, J shed 6 bases, and the junction held 9 bases outside the gene matches. The CDR3 length is 14 residues. CDR3 sequence reads: CASSSGQVIREQYF. CDR3 DNA: TGTGCCAGCAGTTCTGGACAGGTAATCCGCGAGCAGTACTTC.

The rearrangement links TRBV28 to TRBJ2-5, with no clear D. CDR1 is MDHEN, CDR2 SYDVKM, per germline. V lost 5 bases and J 2 bases, leaving 12 bases between the germline ends. The CDR3 is 14 amino acids. DNA of the CDR3: TGTGCCAGCAGTCCCACACTGGTACAAGAGACCCAGTACTTC. This gives the protein CASSPTLVQETQYF. The full variable domain, rest sourced from reference TRBV28 and TRBJ2-5, is DVKVTQSSRYLVKRTGEKVFLECVQDMDHENMFWYRQDPGLGLRLIYFSYDVKMKEKGDIPEGYSVSREKKERFSLILESASTNQTSMYLCASSPTLVQETQYFGPGTRLLVL.